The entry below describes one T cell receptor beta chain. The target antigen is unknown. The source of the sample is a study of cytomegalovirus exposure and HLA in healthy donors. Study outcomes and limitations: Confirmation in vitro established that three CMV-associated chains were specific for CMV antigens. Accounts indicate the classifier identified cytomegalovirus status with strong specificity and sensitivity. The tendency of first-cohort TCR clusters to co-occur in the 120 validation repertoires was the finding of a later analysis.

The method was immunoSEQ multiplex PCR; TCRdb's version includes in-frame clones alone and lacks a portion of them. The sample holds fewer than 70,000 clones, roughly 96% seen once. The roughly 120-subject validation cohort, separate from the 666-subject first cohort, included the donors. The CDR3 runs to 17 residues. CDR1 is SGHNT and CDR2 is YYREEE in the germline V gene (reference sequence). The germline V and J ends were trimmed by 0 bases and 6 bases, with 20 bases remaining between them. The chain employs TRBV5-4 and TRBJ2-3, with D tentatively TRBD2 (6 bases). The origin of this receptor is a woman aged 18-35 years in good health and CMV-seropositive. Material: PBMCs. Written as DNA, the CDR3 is TGTGCCAGCAGCTTGGTTGCGGGGAGAAGGGTCGCTGATACGCAGTATTTT. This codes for CASSLVAGRRVADTQYF. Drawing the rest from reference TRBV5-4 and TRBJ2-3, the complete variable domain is ETGVTQSPTHLIKTRGQQVTLRCSSQSGHNTVSWYQQALGQGPQFIFQYYREEENGRGNFPPRFSGLQFPNYSSELNVNALELDDSALYLCASSLVAGRRVADTQYFGPGTRLTVL.